This TCR beta chain was documented in a study of T cells in Graves' hyperthyroidism and ophthalmopathy (dated by TCRdb to about 2019). Regarding the study in general: Peripheral blood was collected at initial diagnosis, before any treatment. In addition, the study compared T-cell repertoires in thyroid tissue and in blood from five or six Graves' hyperthyroidism patients. According to the paper, TCR Vbeta CDR3 sequencing was carried out on 120 to 150 peripheral blood samples, which came from approximately 41 ophthalmopathy, 70 to 80 hyperthyroidism and some 17 progressor patients. Following sampling, methimazole starting at 30 mg daily was given to hyperthyroidism patients, and high-dose intravenous methylprednisolone was given to ophthalmopathy patients. An independent validation cohort of about 20 hyperthyroidism patients and approximately 17 patients who later progressed to ophthalmopathy tested prospective prediction of ophthalmopathy. To identify distinguishing TCR V-J signatures, a discovery cohort of some 100 patients was used, comprising under 45 with Graves' ophthalmopathy and 57 with stable Graves' hyperthyroidism. The 100 discovery patients were randomly split 7:3 into training and test sets.

Stable Graves' hyperthyroidism was defined as no progression to ophthalmopathy during 18 months of follow-up. Hyperthyroidism patients were newly diagnosed, with disease duration under 2 months, and aged 18 to 65 years. Patients with uncontrolled infections, other autoimmune diseases, pregnancy or lactation were excluded. Diagnoses were established on the basis of clinical symptoms, serum thyroxine and TRAb, thyroid ultrasound, and orbital computed tomography. PBMCs were separated from approximately 9.9 ml of fresh peripheral blood using Ficoll-Paque density gradient centrifugation. Total RNA was extracted using Trizol reagent, and RNA quality was assessed on an Agilent 2100 Bioanalyzer. Amplification of TCR beta CDR3 regions was carried out from RNA transcripts. A first-round RT-PCR of the TCR CDR3 used the HTBI primer set with the Qiagen OneStep RT-PCR kit. A second multiplex PCR round built the libraries, followed by size selection and purification. Paired-end sequencing of the libraries was performed with 100 bp reads on an Illumina HiSeq2000. Per the source publication's procedure: SOAPnuke was used to process the raw data, removing reads that contained adapters or uncalled bases, had a mean Phred below 15, or lacked an exact match to the constant primer or identifier. COPE v1.2.5 was used to merge the high-quality paired reads, and each unique nucleotide sequence was defined as a clonotype. Clonotypes were aligned to IMGT TRBV, TRBD and TRBJ reference segments using MiTCR v1.1. Analysis was restricted to V-J combinations with a frequency above 0.0001, which covered about 99% of repertoires. The TCS score was defined as F50 (clonal expansion) divided by E x V (chaos), with BLOSUM62-based TCRdist calculated between CDR3 peptides within each V-J. Welch's t-statistics and random forest reduced several hundred V-J features to about 12, which were used in a naive Bayes classifier (R e1071). Clones were called with MiXCR by TCRdb after fastp trimmed the public reads at Q25, and only in-frame beta chains were retained. All rows with the same CDR3 protein become a single entry with the most common DNA and genes. For this entry, the V and J calls and clone size follow TCRdb and not the study's own pipeline. The sample table contains about 96,000 distinct CDR3 sequences; only one count was recorded for about half of them. The ten largest clones capture roughly a quarter of the sample.

This clonotype appeared many times. The antigen it recognizes is unknown. No much larger clone is present one base from it, and per-base qualities are unavailable. CDR1 and CDR2 are drawn from the germline V gene: SQVTM, ANQGSEA. Inclusive of the bounding cysteine and phenylalanine, the CDR3 is 14 residues long. Solely the CDR3 DNA is kept, with 42 bases framed from the first base. A distance of 10 bases separates the germline ends of V and J, which lose 3 bases and 2 bases respectively. What the study reported, not specific to this receptor: In validation, the model predicted progression to ophthalmopathy a median of around 6.5 months before onset, with around 70% sensitivity and nearly 75% specificity. A 13 V-J signature model separated ophthalmopathy from stable hyperthyroidism, with over 85% sensitivity and roughly 81% specificity in cross-validation and 80%/75% in testing. Sample size was not statistically predetermined, and blinding of investigators to group allocation was not performed. Most expanded thyroid clonotypes (frequency above 0.001) were also detected in blood, suggesting blood repertoires may reflect thyroid immune responses.

Sequencing used blood. The sequence links TRBV29-1 to TRBJ2-2; D gene: possibly TRBD2, on 6 matching bases. This clonotype was sampled from a woman aged 35 to 49 with Graves' hyperthyroidism. The CDR3 reads as follows: CSVDGTYNTGELFF. In nucleotide form, the sequence is TGCAGCGTTGACGGGACTTACAACACCGGGGAGCTGTTTTTT.